The 8 T cell receptor beta chains listed next were all sequenced from one sample in a study of blood T cell repertoires in COVID-19. This table comes from immunoSEQ multiplex PCR, and its TCRdb copy is limited to in-frame clones, with some not included. The sample includes under 250,000 clones, around nine tenths seen only once; the top ten take 1.5% to 2%. Source material: peripheral blood. Receptor source: a woman in her fifties or sixties who had recovered from COVID-19.

The chain combines TRBV5-5 with TRBJ2-2, with a possible D match to TRBD1 (5 bases). The V end was cut by 4 bases, the J end by 5 bases, with 15 bases between. From germline, CDR1 is SGHKS and CDR2 YYEKEE (reference sequence). CDR3 size: 15 residues. The CDR3 protein is CASSPAAGRTGELFF. The CDR3 bases are TGTGCCAGCAGCCCTGCGGCAGGGCGGACCGGGGAGCTGTTTTTT. The full variable domain, in which reference TRBV5-5 and TRBJ2-2 provide the parts outside the CDR3, is DAGVTQSPTHLIKTRGQQVTLRCSPISGHKSVSWYQQVLGQGPQFIFQYYEKEERGRGNFPDRFSARQFPNYSSELNVNALLLGDSALYLCASSPAAGRTGELFFGEGSRLTVL.

V and J are TRBV9 and TRBJ2-1, with 7 bases fitting TRBD2. The V gene's germline CDR1 is SGDLS and CDR2 YYNGEE. V was pared by 0 bases and J by 4 bases, with 4 bases of the junction left unmatched. This CDR3 is 15 amino acids long. CDR3 amino acids: CASSVDGSGYNEQFF. The CDR3, as DNA: TGTGCCAGCAGCGTAGATGGTAGCGGGTACAATGAGCAGTTCTTC.

J is TRBJ1-2 and V is TRBV7-8; D is perhaps TRBD1 (5 bases). This CDR3 has 13 residues. Deletions cut 6 bases from V and 4 bases from J, with 12 bases between. Germline values: CDR1 SGHVS, CDR2 FQNEAQ. CDR3 bases: TGTGCCAGCAGGGGTATGGGGGGCTATGGCTACACCTTC. This sequence encodes CASRGMGGYGYTF.

The rearrangement joins TRBV19 to TRBJ2-7, with 7 bases lining up with TRBD1. CDR1 is LNHDA and CDR2 is SQIVND in the germline V gene (reference sequence). V shed 6 bases and J 7 bases; nucleotides not matched to a gene: 12. The CDR3 runs 14 residues. CDR3 protein: CASRDYTTGQEQYF. As DNA, the CDR3 is TGTGCCAGTAGGGATTATACGACAGGGCAGGAGCAGTACTTC. The full variable domain, rest sourced from reference TRBV19 and TRBJ2-7, is DGGITQSPKYLFRKEGQNVTLSCEQNLNHDAMYWYRQDPGQGLRLIYYSQIVNDFQKGDIAEGYSVSREKKESFPLTVTSAQKNPTAFYLCASRDYTTGQEQYFGPGTRLTVT.

The chain has TRBV11-2 and TRBJ1-2, with 8 bases fitting TRBD1. CDR3 length: 14 residues. Germline V gives CDR1 SGHAT, CDR2 FQNNGV. V was pared by 5 bases and J by 3 bases, with 5 bases of the junction left unmatched. The CDR3 coding sequence is TGTGCCAGCAGCGGCCCGGGACAGGACTATGGCTACACCTTC. Translated: CASSGPGQDYGYTF.

Written as DNA, the CDR3 is TGCGCCAGCAGCCAAAACAGGGGAGCACATGGCTACACCTTC. Amino acids: CASSQNRGAHGYTF. The genes are TRBV4-1 and TRBJ1-2; 7 positions agree with TRBD1. The CDR3 consists of 14 residues. V shed 2 bases, J shed 6 bases, and the junction held 6 bases outside the gene matches. Germline loops: CDR1 MGHRA, CDR2 YSYEKL.

The gene calls are TRBV5-5 and TRBJ1-2; 8 positions match TRBD1. V trimming: 4 bases; J trimming: 0 bases; junction bases outside the gene matches: 14. Germline loops: CDR1 SGHKS, CDR2 YYEKEE (reference sequence). This CDR3 contains 18 residues. The CDR3 spells CASSPGTGLSSSNYGYTF. The CDR3 DNA follows: TGTGCCAGCAGCCCGGGGACAGGCCTCTCCTCATCTAACTATGGCTACACCTTC.

This chain links TRBV9 with TRBJ2-5; TRBD1 agrees at 8 bases. This CDR3 is built from 16 residues. The J segment lost 3 bases and the V segment lost 2 bases, leaving 9 bases of the junction unmatched. CDR1 SGDLS and CDR2 YYNGEE come from the germline V gene. The CDR3 nucleotides are TGTGCCAGCAGCGTTGGGACAGGTTATTCCGAAGAGACCCAGTACTTC. The encoded protein is CASSVGTGYSEETQYF.